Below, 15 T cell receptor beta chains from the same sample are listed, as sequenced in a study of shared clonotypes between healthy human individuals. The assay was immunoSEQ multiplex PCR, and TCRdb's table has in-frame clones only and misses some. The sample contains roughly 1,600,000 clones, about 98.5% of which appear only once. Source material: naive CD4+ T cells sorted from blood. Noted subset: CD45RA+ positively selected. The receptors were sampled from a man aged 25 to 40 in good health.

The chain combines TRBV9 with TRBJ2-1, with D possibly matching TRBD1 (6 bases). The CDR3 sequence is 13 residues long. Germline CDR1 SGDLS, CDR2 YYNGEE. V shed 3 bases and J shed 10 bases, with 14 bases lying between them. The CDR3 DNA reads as TGTGCCAGCAGCGGACAGGCCCTTAGGGAGCAGTTCTTC. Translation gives CASSGQALREQFF.

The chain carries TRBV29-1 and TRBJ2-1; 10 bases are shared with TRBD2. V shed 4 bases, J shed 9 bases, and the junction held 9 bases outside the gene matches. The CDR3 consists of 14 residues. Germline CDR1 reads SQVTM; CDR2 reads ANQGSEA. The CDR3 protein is CSVAPAGGPSEQFF. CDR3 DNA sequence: TGCAGCGTTGCTCCAGCGGGAGGGCCAAGTGAGCAGTTCTTC.

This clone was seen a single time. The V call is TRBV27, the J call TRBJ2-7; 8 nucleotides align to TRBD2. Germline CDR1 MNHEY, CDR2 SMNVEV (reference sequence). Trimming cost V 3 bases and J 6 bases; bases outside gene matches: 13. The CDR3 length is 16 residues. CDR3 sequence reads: CASSFSAREVFVEQYF. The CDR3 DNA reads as TGTGCCAGCAGTTTCTCGGCGCGGGAGGTTTTTGTCGAGCAGTACTTC.

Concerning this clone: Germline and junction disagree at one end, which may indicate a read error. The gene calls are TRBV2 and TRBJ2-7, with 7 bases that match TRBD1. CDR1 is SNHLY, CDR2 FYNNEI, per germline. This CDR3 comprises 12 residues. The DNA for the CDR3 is TGTGCCAGCAGTGAAGTCCTGGGCCAGGGGGACTTC. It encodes CASSEVLGQGDF. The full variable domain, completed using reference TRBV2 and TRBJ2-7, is EPEVTQTPSHQVTQMGQEVILRCVPISNHLYFYWYRQILGQKVEFLVSFYNNEISEKSEIFDDQFSVERPDGSNFTLKIRSTKLEDSAMYFCASSEVLGQGDFGPGTRLTVT.

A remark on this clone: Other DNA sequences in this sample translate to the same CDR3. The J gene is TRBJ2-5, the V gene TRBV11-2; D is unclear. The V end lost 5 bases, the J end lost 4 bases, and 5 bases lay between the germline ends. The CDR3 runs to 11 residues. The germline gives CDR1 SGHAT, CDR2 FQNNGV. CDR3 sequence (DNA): TGTGCCAGCAGCCCCCGAGAGACCCAGTACTTC. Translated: CASSPRETQYF.

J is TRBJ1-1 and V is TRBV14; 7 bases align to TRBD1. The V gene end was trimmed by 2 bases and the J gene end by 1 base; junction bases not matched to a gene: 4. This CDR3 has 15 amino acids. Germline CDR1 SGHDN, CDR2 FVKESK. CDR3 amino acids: CASSQIQGGNTEAFF. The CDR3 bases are TGTGCCAGCAGCCAAATCCAGGGGGGGAACACTGAAGCTTTCTTT.

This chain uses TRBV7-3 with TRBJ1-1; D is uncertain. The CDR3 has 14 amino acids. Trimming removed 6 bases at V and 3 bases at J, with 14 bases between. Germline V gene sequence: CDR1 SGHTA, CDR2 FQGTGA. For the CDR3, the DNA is TGTGCCAGCAGTCCCGACATGCGCGACACTGAAGCTTTCTTT. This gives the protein CASSPDMRDTEAFF.

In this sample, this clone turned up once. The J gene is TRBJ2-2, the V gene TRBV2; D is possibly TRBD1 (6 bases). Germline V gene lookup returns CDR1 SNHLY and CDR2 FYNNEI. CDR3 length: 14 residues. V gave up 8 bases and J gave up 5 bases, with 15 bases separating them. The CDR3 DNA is TGTGCCAGCGGTCAGGGGCGCTATACCGGGGAGCTGTTTTTT. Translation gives CASGQGRYTGELFF.

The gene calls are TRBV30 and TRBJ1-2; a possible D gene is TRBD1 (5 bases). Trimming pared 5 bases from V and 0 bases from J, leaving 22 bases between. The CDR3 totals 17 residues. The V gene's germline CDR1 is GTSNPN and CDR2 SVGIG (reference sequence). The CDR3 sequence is CAWGTNPGDRANYGYTF. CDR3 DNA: TGTGCCTGGGGTACCAACCCGGGGGACCGAGCTAACTATGGCTACACCTTC. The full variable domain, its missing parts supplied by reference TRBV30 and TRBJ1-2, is SQTIHQWPATLVQPVGSPLSLECTVEGTSNPNLYWYRQAAGRGLQLLFYSVGIGQISSEVPQNLSASRPQDRQFILSSKKLLLSDSGFYLCAWGTNPGDRANYGYTFGSGTRLTVV.

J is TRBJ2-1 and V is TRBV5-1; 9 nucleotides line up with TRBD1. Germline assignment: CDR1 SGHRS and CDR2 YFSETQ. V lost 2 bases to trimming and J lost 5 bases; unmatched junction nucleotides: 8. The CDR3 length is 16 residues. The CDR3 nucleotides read TGCGCCAGCAGCTTAATGACAGGGGGAGTAAACAATGAGCAGTTCTTC. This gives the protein CASSLMTGGVNNEQFF.

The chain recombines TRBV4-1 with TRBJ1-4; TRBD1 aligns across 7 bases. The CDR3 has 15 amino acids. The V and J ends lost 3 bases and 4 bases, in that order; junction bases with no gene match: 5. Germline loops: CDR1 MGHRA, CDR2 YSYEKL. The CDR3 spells CASSQTDRFNEKLFF. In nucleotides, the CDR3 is TGCGCCAGCAGCCAGACGGACAGGTTTAATGAAAAACTGTTTTTT.

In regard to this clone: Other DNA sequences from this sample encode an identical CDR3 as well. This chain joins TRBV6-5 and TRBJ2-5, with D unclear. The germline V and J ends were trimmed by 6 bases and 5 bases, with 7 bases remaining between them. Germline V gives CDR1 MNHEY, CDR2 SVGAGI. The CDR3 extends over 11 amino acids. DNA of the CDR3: TGTGCCAGCAGCCTAGGTGAGACCCAGTACTTC. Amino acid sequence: CASSLGETQYF.

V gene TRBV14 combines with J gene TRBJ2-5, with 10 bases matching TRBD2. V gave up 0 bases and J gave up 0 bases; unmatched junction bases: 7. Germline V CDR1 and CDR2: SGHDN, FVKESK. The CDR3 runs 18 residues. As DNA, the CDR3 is TGTGCCAGCAGCCAAGATCAACTAGCGGGGTGGTACCAAGAGACCCAGTACTTC. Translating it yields CASSQDQLAGWYQETQYF.

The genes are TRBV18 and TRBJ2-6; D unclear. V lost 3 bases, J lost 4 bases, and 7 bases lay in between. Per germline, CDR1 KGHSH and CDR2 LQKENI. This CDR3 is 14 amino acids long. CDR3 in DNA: TGTGCCAGCTCACCCCTACCGGGGGCCAACGTCCTGACTTTC. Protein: CASSPLPGANVLTF.

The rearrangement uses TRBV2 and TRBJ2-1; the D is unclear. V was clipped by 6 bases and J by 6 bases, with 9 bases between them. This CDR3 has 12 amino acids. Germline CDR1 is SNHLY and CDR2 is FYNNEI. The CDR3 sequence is CASRDDRNEQFF. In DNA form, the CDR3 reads TGTGCCAGCAGAGATGACCGCAATGAGCAGTTCTTC.